The 15 T cell receptor beta chains reported below all come from one sample, sequenced in a study of blood T cell repertoires in COVID-19. The repertoire was sequenced with immunoSEQ multiplex PCR; TCRdb's copy has only in-frame clones and lacks some. Of over 75,000 clones in the sample, around four fifths were seen once. Sequenced material: peripheral blood. The receptors originated from a human donor in a cohort sampled during active COVID-19.

The chain combines TRBV11-2 with TRBJ2-7, with D possibly matching TRBD1 (6 bases). Germline loops: CDR1 SGHAT, CDR2 FQNNGV. Trimming cost V 1 base and J 8 bases, with 15 bases left between them. CDR3 size: 14 residues. CDR3 nucleotides: TGTGCCAGCAGCTTAGGCGTACAGGGTCCTCAGCAGTACTTC. Amino acids: CASSLGVQGPQQYF.

This rearrangement joins TRBV19 to TRBJ1-2; D call uncertain. The CDR3 runs to 14 residues. Germline V gene data show CDR1 as LNHDA and CDR2 as SQIVND (reference sequence). Trimming took off 3 bases at V and 1 base at J, with 9 bases between the two ends. The CDR3 DNA follows: TGTGCCAGTAGTATCTCGGCGGATAACTATGGCTACACCTTC. This gives the protein CASSISADNYGYTF.

The rearrangement joins TRBV30 to TRBJ1-6; a weak D match, TRBD1 (5 bases). The CDR3 loop spans 13 amino acids. The germline V gene encodes CDR1 GTSNPN and CDR2 SVGIG (reference sequence). V was cut by 1 base and J by 11 bases, with 12 bases left in between. This CDR3 reads CAWSARGSTPLHF. CDR3 in DNA: TGTGCCTGGAGTGCTAGGGGAAGCACACCCCTCCACTTT.

The chain recombines TRBV5-4 with TRBJ2-7; 7 nucleotides line up with TRBD2. The CDR3 totals 16 residues. Germline CDR1 is SGHNT and CDR2 is YYREEE (reference sequence). V was clipped by 4 bases and J by 4 bases; unmatched bases: 14. CDR3 nucleotides: TGTGCCAGCAGCCCTACTAGCGACACGACAAAATACGAGCAGTACTTC. This gives the protein CASSPTSDTTKYEQYF. The whole variable domain, filled in from reference TRBV5-4 and TRBJ2-7, reads ETGVTQSPTHLIKTRGQQVTLRCSSQSGHNTVSWYQQALGQGPQFIFQYYREEENGRGNFPPRFSGLQFPNYSSELNVNALELDDSALYLCASSPTSDTTKYEQYFGPGTRLTVT.

The chain couples TRBV5-1 to TRBJ2-1; 12 nucleotides match TRBD2. With V trimmed by 0 bases and J by 6 bases, 4 bases remained unmatched. Germline-derived CDR1 and CDR2 are SGHRS and YFSETQ. The CDR3 is made up of 16 amino acids. CDR3 bases: TGCGCCAGCAGCTTGGAGCTAGCGGGAGGGTCCAATGAGCAGTTCTTC. Translating it yields CASSLELAGGSNEQFF. Full variable domain (missing parts from reference TRBV5-1 and TRBJ2-1): KAGVTQTPRYLIKTRGQQVTLSCSPISGHRSVSWYQQTPGQGLQFLFEYFSETQRNKGNFPGRFSGRQFSNSRSEMNVSTLELGDSALYLCASSLELAGGSNEQFFGPGTRLTVL.

In its sample, this clone was seen once. This rearrangement joins TRBV28 to TRBJ1-2, with a weak D call TRBD1 (5 bases). V was trimmed by 5 bases and J by 4 bases, leaving 17 bases between them. There are 15 residues in the CDR3. Per the germline V gene, CDR1 is MDHEN and CDR2 is SYDVKM. The CDR3 DNA is TGTGCCAGCAGTGCGGTCATAGGGGCTACCTATGGCTACACCTTC. Encoded protein: CASSAVIGATYGYTF.

The gene calls are TRBV18 and TRBJ2-7, with 8 bases identical to TRBD1. V was pared by 3 bases and J by 6 bases, with 16 bases of the junction left unmatched. This CDR3 has 17 amino acids. Per the germline V gene, CDR1 is KGHSH and CDR2 is LQKENI. In nucleotides, the CDR3 is TGTGCCAGCTCACCTTATTCTCCAAGGACAGGGAAAGCCGAGCAGTACTTC. Amino acids: CASSPYSPRTGKAEQYF.

This clone was seen a single time. This sequence joins TRBV15 and TRBJ1-1, with 7 bases identical to TRBD1. Trimming took 1 base from V and 3 from J; bases not matched to a gene: 5. The germline gives CDR1 LNHNV, CDR2 YYDKDF (reference sequence). The CDR3 consists of 15 residues. In nucleotides, the CDR3 is TGTGCCACCAGCAGAGGGAGGGGGCCGGACACTGAAGCTTTCTTT. Encoded protein: CATSRGRGPDTEAFF.

The chain recombines TRBV6-6 with TRBJ1-1; 7 positions match TRBD1. The CDR3 is made up of 14 amino acids. Germline V gives CDR1 MNHNY, CDR2 SVGAGI (reference sequence). V was clipped by 6 bases and J by 5 bases; unmatched bases: 9. CDR3 coding DNA: TGTGCCAGCAGCGTGAACAGGGGTGGTACTGAAGCTTTCTTT. Protein product: CASSVNRGGTEAFF.

The chain combines TRBV5-1 with TRBJ2-1; D might be TRBD1 (5 bases). Germline values: CDR1 SGHRS, CDR2 YFSETQ. The CDR3 has 15 residues. The germline V and J ends were trimmed by 0 bases and 7 bases, with 14 bases remaining between them. CDR3 coding DNA: TGCGCCAGCAGCTTGGCTCCAGGGCTTGAAAATGAGCAGTTCTTC. This codes for CASSLAPGLENEQFF. Complete variable domain (other parts from reference TRBV5-1 and TRBJ2-1): KAGVTQTPRYLIKTRGQQVTLSCSPISGHRSVSWYQQTPGQGLQFLFEYFSETQRNKGNFPGRFSGRQFSNSRSEMNVSTLELGDSALYLCASSLAPGLENEQFFGPGTRLTVL.

This clone occurred many times. J is TRBJ1-6 and V is TRBV10-3, with 11 bases identical to TRBD1. Germline V gives CDR1 ENHRY, CDR2 SYGVKD. The CDR3 sequence is 15 residues long. The ends lost 4 bases at V and 8 bases at J; junction bases unmatched: 4. The CDR3 DNA sequence: TGTGCCATCAGTGCGTCGGGACAGGGGGATTCACCCCTCCACTTT. Translation: CAISASGQGDSPLHF.

The chain is built from TRBV7-6 and TRBJ2-5, with D perhaps TRBD1 (5 bases). V was cut by 4 bases and J by 5 bases, with 11 bases left in between. The CDR3 contains 13 residues. In germline, CDR1 is SGHVS, CDR2 FNYEAQ. This CDR3 reads CASSWQGWETQYF. The DNA of the CDR3 is TGTGCCAGCAGCTGGCAGGGATGGGAGACCCAGTACTTC.

V and J are TRBV18 and TRBJ2-2; D not certain. This CDR3 region has 15 residues. With 3 bases removed from V and 0 bases from J, the gap between germline ends came to 8 bases. In germline, CDR1 is KGHSH, CDR2 LQKENI. The DNA of the CDR3 is TGTGCCAGCTCACCGACGAGCGCGAACACCGGGGAGCTGTTTTTT. Its translation is CASSPTSANTGELFF.

The chain carries TRBV7-9 and TRBJ2-2; 8 positions agree with TRBD2. Germline values: CDR1 SEHNR, CDR2 FQNEAQ (reference sequence). This CDR3 has 16 amino acids. The V gene end was trimmed by 10 bases and the J gene end by 5 bases; junction bases not matched to a gene: 15. The CDR3 DNA follows: TGTGCCACGGGGTCCTGGCGGGGGGTTTCGACCGGGGAGCTGTTTTTT. As protein: CATGSWRGVSTGELFF.

The rearrangement joins TRBV28 to TRBJ1-3; unclear D gene. The length of the CDR3 is 14 residues. V was trimmed by 1 base and J by 5 bases, leaving 9 bases between them. Germline V lookup: CDR1 MDHEN, CDR2 SYDVKM. As DNA, the CDR3 is TGTGCCAGCAGTTTATCAGGTTTTCGAAACACCATATATTTT. Its translation: CASSLSGFRNTIYF.